A single T cell receptor beta chain is shown here with its context. Its antigen remains unidentified. Germline V CDR1 and CDR2: DFQATT, SNEGSKA (reference sequence). There are 17 residues in the CDR3. Trimming removed 4 bases from V and 0 bases from J; junction bases left unmatched: 8. These data come from a study of T cells after yellow fever vaccination. Study findings and constraints: The CD4 compartment and the CD8 compartment contained a small share of clonotypes in common. Most clones from primary vaccination resurfaced after the booster (roughly 96% CD4, more than 75% CD8). It was the secondary response that reached its peak faster, day 5 versus 15, but it was weaker.

TCRdb re-called the 5' RACE reads through MiXCR, storing one row per CDR3 protein. This sample has hundreds of thousands of distinct CDR3 sequences, with around 12% found just once. J is TRBJ2-4 and V is TRBV20-1, with 11 bases fitting TRBD2. Specimen: PBMCs, collected on the day of the yellow fever booster vaccination. This clonotype was sampled from a man aged 30 to 39 who received the YFV17D yellow fever vaccine. CDR3 bases: TGCAGTGCTATTACAGGGACTAGCGGAATAGCCAAAAACATTCAGTACTTC. Protein product: CSAITGTSGIAKNIQYF.